This entry describes one T cell receptor (beta chain). This CDR3 region has 16 residues. Germline values: CDR1 GTSNPN, CDR2 SVGIG (reference sequence). Trimming cost V 2 bases and J 1 base; bases outside gene matches: 7. Source study methods: Estimation of nucleated cell counts was performed using reference gene primer amplification. TCRdb's table, derived via immunoSEQ multiplex PCR, lists solely in-frame clones and lacks some. That table gives V, J and clone size, and the DNA gave D and trimming. This table has approximately 37,000 clones, over 75% appearing once. This sample was taken from a study of blood T cell repertoires in COVID-19. Background on the study: Acute and convalescent COVID-19 specimens originated in the United States, Italy and Spain. PBMCs, B-cell-depleted T cells, or T cells were the source of the cDNA or gDNA that made up the material.

This receptor was identified in a human donor in a cohort sampled during active COVID-19. This chain uses TRBV30 with TRBJ2-1; 8 nucleotides line up with TRBD2. What was sequenced was peripheral blood. The CDR3 region has the DNA TGTGCCTGGAGTCCGAGCGGGGGACCTTCCTACAATGAGCAGTTCTTC. Translation gives CAWSPSGGPSYNEQFF.